This passage covers 5 T cell receptor beta chains from one sample sequenced in a study of beta chain features in type 1 diabetes. Reverse transcribing all isolated RNA meant expressed TCRB transcripts were sequenced. The table came from immunoSEQ multiplex PCR; TCRdb's copy has only in-frame clones and leaves some out. The sample records some 150,000 clones, 9.7% being singletons. The sequenced sample consisted of central memory CD4+ T cells from blood. Receptors were obtained from a woman aged 40 to 55 in good health.

The rearrangement joins TRBV18 to TRBJ2-1; 10 bases are shared with TRBD1. Looked up from germline, CDR1 is KGHSH and CDR2 is LQKENI. The junction had 5 bases not matched to a gene; V was cut back by 5 bases and J by 1 base. The CDR3 spans 16 residues. CDR3 in DNA: TGTGCCAGCTCAGCTAGGACAGGGGGTTCCTACAATGAGCAGTTCTTC. Translated, it gives CASSARTGGSYNEQFF.

This clone was detected a few times. The V gene is TRBV27, the J gene TRBJ1-4, with D perhaps TRBD1 (5 bases). Trimming pared 3 bases from V and 4 bases from J, leaving 6 bases between. Germline V gives CDR1 MNHEY, CDR2 SMNVEV (reference sequence). The CDR3 runs 13 residues. The CDR3 DNA reads TGTGCCAGCAGTTTCGGGGGTAATGAAAAACTGTTTTTT. Its protein product is CASSFGGNEKLFF.

The V and J genes are TRBV10-2 and TRBJ2-3, with TRBD2 identical over 11 bases. The CDR3 runs to 15 residues. V was clipped by 6 bases and J by 5 bases; unmatched bases: 7. Germline CDR1 and CDR2: WSHSY and SAAADI. CDR3 sequence reads: CASRDSGGAGDTQYF. DNA for the CDR3: TGCGCCAGCAGGGATAGCGGGGGGGCGGGAGATACGCAGTATTTT.

V and J are TRBV11-2 and TRBJ2-7; D ambiguous. The germline V gene encodes CDR1 SGHAT and CDR2 FQNNGV. Between the trimmed V and J ends, which lost 5 bases and 6 bases, there was a span of 17 bases. The CDR3 runs to 14 residues. This CDR3 is CASSPPATSSEQYF. The CDR3, as DNA: TGTGCCAGCAGCCCTCCGGCCACGTCTAGCGAGCAGTACTTC. Together with reference TRBV11-2 and TRBJ2-7, the CDR3 gives the full variable domain: EAGVAQSPRYKIIEKRQSVAFWCNPISGHATLYWYQQILGQGPKLLIQFQNNGVVDDSQLPKDRFSAERLKGVDSTLKIQPAKLEDSAVYLCASSPPATSSEQYFGPGTRLTVT.

There are a few counts of this clone. The chain couples TRBV29-1 to TRBJ1-1, with TRBD1 identical over 9 bases. The CDR3 spans 13 residues. Germline assignment: CDR1 SQVTM and CDR2 ANQGSEA. The ends lost 6 bases at V and 1 base at J; junction bases unmatched: 3. CDR3 residues: CSVGTGKNTEAFF. The CDR3 nucleotides are TGCAGCGTGGGGACAGGGAAGAACACTGAAGCTTTCTTT.